The 30 T cell receptor beta chains given below trace back to one sample, sequenced in a study of shared clonotypes between healthy human individuals. The repertoire was sequenced with immunoSEQ multiplex PCR; TCRdb's copy has only in-frame clones and lacks some. The sample gives 2 million or so clones, 95% of which show up once; roughly 0.13% is in the top ten. The specimen sequenced was naive CD4+ T cells sorted from blood. Specified subset: CD45RA+ positively selected. All receptors come from a young man in good health.

The chain combines TRBV7-9 with TRBJ1-4; the match to TRBD1 covers 7 bases. Germline values: CDR1 SEHNR, CDR2 FQNEAQ (reference sequence). The CDR3 contains 14 residues. Trimming removed 5 bases from V and 5 bases from J; junction bases left unmatched: 5. The CDR3 nucleotides read TGTGCCAGCAGCCCCCAGGGACAGAATGAAAAACTGTTTTTT. It specifies CASSPQGQNEKLFF.

The chain carries TRBV18 and TRBJ2-5; D possibly uses TRBD1 or TRBD2 (5 bases each). The V gene's germline CDR1 is KGHSH and CDR2 LQKENI. CDR3 length equals 14 residues. Trimming took 7 bases from V and 2 from J, leaving 14 bases between them. CDR3 amino acids: CASLSGRGQETQYF. CDR3 nucleotides: TGTGCCAGCTTGTCGGGAAGGGGACAAGAGACCCAGTACTTC.

This clone has a single count. This chain links TRBV28 with TRBJ2-7, with TRBD2 identical over 9 bases. Germline V lookup: CDR1 MDHEN, CDR2 SYDVKM. J lost 2 bases, V lost 3 bases, and 5 bases had no gene match. This CDR3 comprises 15 residues. In DNA, the CDR3 is TGTGCCAGCAGTTTCCCAGCGGGGGGCGCCTACGAGCAGTACTTC. It translates to CASSFPAGGAYEQYF.

V is TRBV7-2 and J is TRBJ2-7, with D perhaps matching TRBD1 or TRBD2 (7 bases each). CDR1 SGHTA and CDR2 FQGNSA come from the germline V gene. Trimming cost V 3 bases and J 0 bases, with 12 bases left between them. The CDR3 contains 15 residues. The CDR3 DNA sequence: TGTGCCAGCAGCTTTGGGGGGGACAGCTCCTACGAGCAGTACTTC. Translation: CASSFGGDSSYEQYF.

The V call is TRBV6-1, the J call TRBJ1-1; possible D gene TRBD1, 5 bases. The CDR3 has 13 residues. Trimming stripped 1 base from V and 7 bases from J, with 10 bases between. The germline CDR1 and CDR2 sequences are MNHNS and SASEGT. The CDR3 coding sequence is TGTGCCAGCAGTGAAGGGTGGGGGATTGAAGCTTTCTTT. Residues: CASSEGWGIEAFF.

As for this clone: The same CDR3 is also encoded by other DNA sequences in this sample. The chain uses TRBV29-1 and TRBJ2-3; D is undetermined. The CDR3 covers 11 residues. V lost 7 bases and J 0 bases, leaving 5 bases between the germline ends. Germline CDR1 is SQVTM and CDR2 is ANQGSEA. CDR3 region: CSASSTDTQYF. The CDR3 nucleotides are TGCAGCGCCTCAAGCACAGATACGCAGTATTTT.

The chain employs TRBV7-9 and TRBJ2-4; no reliable D call. The CDR3 consists of 16 residues. The V and J ends lost 1 base and 0 bases respectively, with 10 bases between them. From germline, CDR1 is SEHNR and CDR2 FQNEAQ (reference sequence). The CDR3 spells CASSLGQELAKNIQYF. The CDR3 DNA reads TGTGCCAGCAGCTTAGGGCAGGAACTAGCCAAAAACATTCAGTACTTC.

The V and J genes are TRBV2 and TRBJ2-7; D may be TRBD1 (5 bases). V was pared by 7 bases and J by 3 bases, with 13 bases between. This CDR3 has 13 residues. Germline-derived CDR1 and CDR2 are SNHLY and FYNNEI. The CDR3 bases are TGTGCCAGCAAGGCTGGGGCAGTCTACGAGCAGTACTTC. Amino acids: CASKAGAVYEQYF.

A remark on this clone: This may stem from a read error, because a much larger clone lies one nucleotide away. This same CDR3 is encoded by further DNA sequences in the sample. This chain links TRBV7-9 with TRBJ1-1, with a possible D match to TRBD1 (5 bases). CDR3 length: 13 residues. The germline V gene has CDR1 SEHNR and CDR2 FQNEAQ (reference sequence). Trimming took 5 bases from V and 1 from J, leaving 8 bases between them. DNA for the CDR3: TGTGCCAGCAGCCCGGGACCGAACACTGAAGCTTTCTTT. It encodes CASSPGPNTEAFF.

The rearrangement joins TRBV10-3 to TRBJ2-7; no firm D call. The CDR3 is 13 amino acids. Germline loops: CDR1 ENHRY, CDR2 SYGVKD. V dropped 2 bases and J dropped 3 bases, with 8 bases sitting between them. CDR3 sequence (DNA): TGTGCCATCAGTGAGGACGTCCTCTACGAGCAGTACTTC. It specifies CAISEDVLYEQYF.

This clone appeared once. This chain connects TRBV5-6 to TRBJ2-7; D not certain. The ends were cut back, 3 bases at V and 3 bases at J, with 7 bases in the middle. The CDR3 loop spans 12 amino acids. From germline, CDR1 is SGHDT and CDR2 YYEEEE. The CDR3 nucleotides read TGTGCCAGCAGCTCCACTTACTACGAGCAGTACTTC. Translated: CASSSTYYEQYF.

CDR3 amino acids: CASSLEVGQPQHF. The CDR3 coding sequence is TGTGCCAGCAGTTTAGAAGTGGGTCAGCCCCAGCATTTT. The V call is TRBV28, the J call TRBJ1-5; the D is unclear. CDR3 length: 13 amino acids. The V gene lost 2 bases and the J gene lost 6 bases, with 8 bases spanning the gap. CDR1 is MDHEN, CDR2 SYDVKM, per germline. The full variable domain, with the rest looked up from reference TRBV28 and TRBJ1-5, is DVKVTQSSRYLVKRTGEKVFLECVQDMDHENMFWYRQDPGLGLRLIYFSYDVKMKEKGDIPEGYSVSREKKERFSLILESASTNQTSMYLCASSLEVGQPQHFGDGTRLSIL.

CDR3 amino acids: CAWKTGELFF. The CDR3 DNA follows: TGTGCCTGGAAAACCGGGGAGCTGTTTTTT. The chain recombines TRBV30 with TRBJ2-2; D not resolved. The CDR3 totals 10 residues. From germline, CDR1 is GTSNPN and CDR2 SVGIG (reference sequence). With 4 bases removed from V and 5 bases from J, the gap between germline ends came to 2 bases. The whole variable domain, remainder taken from reference TRBV30 and TRBJ2-2, is SQTIHQWPATLVQPVGSPLSLECTVEGTSNPNLYWYRQAAGRGLQLLFYSVGIGQISSEVPQNLSASRPQDRQFILSSKKLLLSDSGFYLCAWKTGELFFGEGSRLTVL.

The chain uses TRBV10-2 and TRBJ1-3; D not certain. The germline CDR1 and CDR2 sequences are WSHSY and SAAADI. This CDR3 is built from 14 residues. The V gene lost 6 bases and the J gene lost 0 bases, with 9 bases spanning the gap. This CDR3 reads CASRSSPSGNTIYF. CDR3 bases: TGCGCCAGCAGATCCAGCCCCTCTGGAAACACCATATATTTT.

On this clone itself: Other DNA sequences of this sample code for an identical CDR3. V usage is TRBV5-1 and J usage is TRBJ2-7; TRBD1 agrees at 9 bases. The germline CDR1 and CDR2 sequences are SGHRS and YFSETQ. The V gene end was trimmed by 2 bases and the J gene end by 0 bases; junction bases not matched to a gene: 3. The CDR3 has 15 residues. CDR3 in DNA: TGCGCCAGCAGCTTTCAGACAGGGGGCTCCTACGAGCAGTACTTC. It is translated as CASSFQTGGSYEQYF.

In the case of this clone: Other DNA sequences in the sample encode the same CDR3. The genes are TRBV10-3 and TRBJ2-7, with TRBD1 identical over 7 bases. The trim removed 4 bases at V and 3 bases at J, leaving 0 bases unmatched. Germline V gene data show CDR1 as ENHRY and CDR2 as SYGVKD. This CDR3 region has 12 residues. The CDR3 DNA sequence: TGTGCCATCAGTGGGACAGGCTACGAGCAGTACTTC. Translation gives CAISGTGYEQYF.

The chain carries TRBV19 and TRBJ2-3; D is undetermined. The CDR3 totals 16 residues. The V and J ends lost 0 bases and 0 bases respectively, with 10 bases between them. Germline CDR1 LNHDA, CDR2 SQIVND (reference sequence). CDR3 nucleotide sequence: TGTGCCAGTAGTATAGATCGGAGCCCTAGCACAGATACGCAGTATTTT. It is translated as CASSIDRSPSTDTQYF. The full variable domain, rest sourced from reference TRBV19 and TRBJ2-3, is DGGITQSPKYLFRKEGQNVTLSCEQNLNHDAMYWYRQDPGQGLRLIYYSQIVNDFQKGDIAEGYSVSREKKESFPLTVTSAQKNPTAFYLCASSIDRSPSTDTQYFGPGTRLTVL.

A word on this clone: Within the sample, other DNA sequences also encode this same CDR3. V and J are TRBV11-2 and TRBJ2-7; 9 nucleotides align to TRBD1. The CDR3 sequence is 14 residues long. V gave up 1 base and J gave up 4 bases; unmatched junction bases: 2. In germline, CDR1 is SGHAT, CDR2 FQNNGV. DNA of the CDR3: TGTGCCAGCAGCTTAGGGGGACAGGGTTACGAGCAGTACTTC. It translates to CASSLGGQGYEQYF.

This rearrangement joins TRBV19 to TRBJ2-2; the D is unclear. The CDR3 is 11 residues long. Germline V lookup: CDR1 LNHDA, CDR2 SQIVND (reference sequence). The V and J ends lost 8 bases and 4 bases respectively, with 5 bases between them. As DNA, the CDR3 is TGTGCCAGTTTGTTCACCGGGGAGCTGTTTTTT. It is translated as CASLFTGELFF.

V gene TRBV5-1 combines with J gene TRBJ1-1; 8 nucleotides match TRBD1. The CDR3 extends over 13 amino acids. Losses at the gene ends were 4 bases for V and 10 bases for J; bases not matched to a gene: 9. Germline V lookup: CDR1 SGHRS, CDR2 YFSETQ. As DNA, the CDR3 is TGCGCCAGCAGCGCTCCTGGACAGGGTACAGCTTTCTTT. It codes for CASSAPGQGTAFF.

The gene calls are TRBV30 and TRBJ2-3, with 13 positions matching TRBD2. The CDR3 spans 17 residues. V lost 2 bases and J lost 0; bases outside the gene matches: 5. Germline V gives CDR1 GTSNPN, CDR2 SVGIG (reference sequence). Here the CDR3 reads CAWSPGLAGVSTDTQYF. The DNA of the CDR3 is TGTGCCTGGAGTCCCGGACTAGCGGGGGTTAGCACAGATACGCAGTATTTT.

Points on this clone: Other DNA sequences in the same sample also yield this CDR3. This sequence joins TRBV10-3 and TRBJ1-1; no clear D. CDR3 size: 12 residues. Germline V gives CDR1 ENHRY, CDR2 SYGVKD. Trimming took off 3 bases at V and 0 bases at J, with 2 bases between the two ends. Here the CDR3 DNA reads TGTGCCATCAGTGACTTGAACACTGAAGCTTTCTTT. It yields the protein CAISDLNTEAFF.

The DNA for the CDR3 is TGTGCCTGGAGCCCGGACCCACGAGTCACCGGGGAGCTGTTTTTT. Translating it yields CAWSPDPRVTGELFF. The gene calls are TRBV30 and TRBJ2-2; no firm D call. The CDR3 is 15 amino acids. The germline V and J ends were trimmed by 3 bases and 4 bases, with 15 bases remaining between them. Germline CDR1 is GTSNPN and CDR2 is SVGIG (reference sequence).

This chain links TRBV7-9 with TRBJ2-7; D is unclear. With 2 bases removed from V and 3 bases from J, the gap between germline ends came to 14 bases. In germline, CDR1 is SEHNR, CDR2 FQNEAQ (reference sequence). The CDR3 runs 15 residues. CDR3 amino acids: CASSLSRHGVYEQYF. CDR3 DNA: TGTGCCAGCAGCTTATCGCGGCATGGGGTCTACGAGCAGTACTTC.

The gene calls are TRBV6-5 and TRBJ2-7; 10 bases fit TRBD1. Unmatched junction bases numbered 6, after V lost 7 bases and J lost 3 bases. Germline loops: CDR1 MNHEY, CDR2 SVGAGI. This CDR3 is 14 amino acids long. The CDR3 nucleotides read TGTGCCAGCACCCAGGGGACAGGGGTCTACGAGCAGTACTTC. This codes for CASTQGTGVYEQYF.

This clone was recorded at least ten times. This rearrangement joins TRBV30 to TRBJ1-6; D may be TRBD1 (5 bases). This CDR3 is 13 amino acids long. Deletions cut 2 bases from V and 9 bases from J, with 11 bases between. Per germline, CDR1 GTSNPN and CDR2 SVGIG (reference sequence). CDR3 amino acids: CAWSSQGSSPLHF. CDR3 in DNA: TGTGCCTGGAGTTCCCAGGGATCTTCACCCCTCCACTTT. Full variable domain (rest looked up from reference TRBV30 and TRBJ1-6): SQTIHQWPATLVQPVGSPLSLECTVEGTSNPNLYWYRQAAGRGLQLLFYSVGIGQISSEVPQNLSASRPQDRQFILSSKKLLLSDSGFYLCAWSSQGSSPLHFGNGTRLTVT.

This rearrangement joins TRBV11-2 to TRBJ2-1, with no clear D. The germline V gene encodes CDR1 SGHAT and CDR2 FQNNGV. The V end lost 0 bases, the J end lost 3 bases, and 9 bases lay between the germline ends. The CDR3 totals 15 residues. CDR3 sequence (DNA): TGTGCCAGCAGCTTAGAGTTACAGATCTACAATGAGCAGTTCTTC. Amino acids: CASSLELQIYNEQFF.

This chain joins TRBV27 and TRBJ2-3; unclear D gene. This CDR3 spans 13 amino acids. V was shortened by 7 bases and J by 6 bases, with 14 bases between the two germline ends. Germline CDR1 and CDR2: MNHEY and SMNVEV (reference sequence). The CDR3 is CASKFQFADTQYF. The CDR3 DNA follows: TGTGCCAGCAAGTTTCAGTTCGCGGATACGCAGTATTTT.

This chain joins TRBV2 and TRBJ2-5, with D maybe TRBD1 (5 bases). The CDR3 has 13 residues. The V and J ends lost 4 bases and 4 bases respectively, with 10 bases between them. Germline assignment: CDR1 SNHLY and CDR2 FYNNEI. The CDR3 here is CASSVGHGETQYF. In DNA, the CDR3 is TGTGCCAGCAGTGTTGGACATGGAGAGACCCAGTACTTC.

Concerning this clone itself: Distinct nucleotide sequences in the sample also encode this CDR3. This chain links TRBV29-1 with TRBJ1-1; a weak D match, TRBD1 (6 bases). This CDR3 spans 12 amino acids. Trimming removed 3 bases at V and 3 bases at J, with 8 bases between. CDR1 is SQVTM and CDR2 is ANQGSEA in the germline V gene. The CDR3 DNA follows: TGCAGCGTTGACAGGGGAGACACTGAAGCTTTCTTT. Residues: CSVDRGDTEAFF.